This T cell receptor beta chain derives from a study of cytomegalovirus exposure and HLA in healthy donors. This clone showed up just a few times. As yet, its antigen is unknown. This CDR3 is 15 amino acids long. Per the germline V gene, CDR1 is SGHAT and CDR2 is FQNNGV. The V gene end was trimmed by 4 bases and the J gene end by 5 bases; junction bases not matched to a gene: 6. A multiplex PCR was run with 60 Vbeta primers and 13 Jbeta primers. Measured with immunoSEQ multiplex PCR; TCRdb has only the in-frame clones, and not every one. The data contain some 170,000 clones, over 60% of them singletons. Findings and limits, study-wide: Presence/absence analyses rested on an assumption that sequencing depth was roughly uniform across donors. TCR beta chain V- and J-gene trimming was linked, in a later analysis, to a missense variant in DCLRE1C.

Participants comprised healthy donors of bone marrow. The donors, nominally healthy at sampling, likely had unrecorded immune exposures. The sequenced sample consisted of PBMCs. The rearrangement joins TRBV11-2 to TRBJ2-7; TRBD2 matches 12 bases. This TCR was recovered from a man in his forties in good health and CMV-seropositive. The CDR3 sequence: CASSSGLAGRNEQYF. DNA of the CDR3: TGTGCCAGCAGCTCCGGACTAGCGGGAAGAAACGAGCAGTACTTC. The full variable domain, its missing parts supplied by reference TRBV11-2 and TRBJ2-7, is EAGVAQSPRYKIIEKRQSVAFWCNPISGHATLYWYQQILGQGPKLLIQFQNNGVVDDSQLPKDRFSAERLKGVDSTLKIQPAKLEDSAVYLCASSSGLAGRNEQYFGPGTRLTVT.